This T cell receptor beta chain came from a study of T cells in Graves' hyperthyroidism and ophthalmopathy. Overall study findings and caveats: In simple terms, a model built on 13 V-J features told ophthalmopathy apart from stable hyperthyroidism.

What was amplified from RNA transcripts were TCR beta CDR3 regions. The HTBI primer set was used in a first-round RT-PCR of the TCR CDR3. TCRdb re-derived calls from the multiplex PCR reads in MiXCR, one entry per CDR3 protein. The sample has roughly 720,000 distinct CDR3 sequences; roughly a sixth are singletons. This clonotype was detected only a few times. Its antigen is as yet unknown. Hyperthyroidism, newly diagnosed and lasting under 2 months, affected patients aged 18 to 65. Investigators excluded patients with uncontrolled infection, other autoimmune disease, pregnancy or lactation. Thyroid ultrasound, orbital computed tomography, clinical symptoms, and serum thyroxine and TRAb underpinned diagnoses. The CDR3 is 16 residues long. V gave up 1 base and J gave up 10 bases; unmatched junction bases: 13. CDR1 SGHVS and CDR2 FQNEAQ come from the germline V gene.

The chain combines TRBV7-8 with TRBJ2-1, with 7 bases fitting TRBD1. This receptor was obtained from a man aged 45-65 years with Graves' hyperthyroidism. Material: blood. The CDR3 bases are TGTGCCAGCAGCTTAGATAAAAGAAAAGACAGGGACGAGCAGTTCTTC. Translation gives CASSLDKRKDRDEQFF.